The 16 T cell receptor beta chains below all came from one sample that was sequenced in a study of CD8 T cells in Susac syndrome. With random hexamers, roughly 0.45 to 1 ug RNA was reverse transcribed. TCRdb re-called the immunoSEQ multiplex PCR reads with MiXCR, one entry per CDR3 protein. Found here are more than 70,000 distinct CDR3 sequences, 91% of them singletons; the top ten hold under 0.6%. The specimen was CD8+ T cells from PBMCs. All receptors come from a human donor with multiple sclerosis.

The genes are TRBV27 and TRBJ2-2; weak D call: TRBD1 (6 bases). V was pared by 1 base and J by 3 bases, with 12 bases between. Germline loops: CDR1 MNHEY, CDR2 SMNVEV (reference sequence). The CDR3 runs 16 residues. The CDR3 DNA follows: TGTGCCAGCAGTTTATTAGGTCAGGGGTACACCGGGGAGCTGTTTTTT. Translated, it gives CASSLLGQGYTGELFF.

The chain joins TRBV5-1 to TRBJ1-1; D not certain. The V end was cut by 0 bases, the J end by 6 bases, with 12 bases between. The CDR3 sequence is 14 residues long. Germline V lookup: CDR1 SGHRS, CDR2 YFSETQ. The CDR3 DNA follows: TGCGCCAGCAGCTTGGGTTCGGGATTCCCTGAAGCTTTCTTT. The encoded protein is CASSLGSGFPEAFF.

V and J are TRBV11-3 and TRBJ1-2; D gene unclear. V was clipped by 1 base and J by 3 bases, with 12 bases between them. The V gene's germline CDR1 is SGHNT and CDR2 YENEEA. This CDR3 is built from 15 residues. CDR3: CASSLGNSGDYGYTF. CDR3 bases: TGTGCCAGCAGCTTAGGGAACAGCGGGGACTATGGCTACACCTTC.

The CDR3 nucleotides are TGTGCCAGTAGTATAGTCCATCTAGCGGGAGGAAGGGTTGAGCAGTTCTTC. Translated: CASSIVHLAGGRVEQFF. The chain uses TRBV19 and TRBJ2-1, with 11 bases matching TRBD2. Per the germline V gene, CDR1 is LNHDA and CDR2 is SQIVND (reference sequence). This CDR3 comprises 17 residues. Unmatched junction bases numbered 11, after V lost 1 base and J lost 9 bases.

This CDR3 is CASSLVFPRQETQYF. DNA of the CDR3: TGTGCCAGCAGCTTAGTTTTTCCCCGGCAAGAGACCCAGTACTTC. This sequence joins TRBV7-9 and TRBJ2-5; no clear D. The CDR3 runs 15 residues. Germline lookup yields CDR1 SEHNR and CDR2 FQNEAQ (reference sequence). Trimming pared 1 base from V and 2 bases from J, leaving 11 bases between.

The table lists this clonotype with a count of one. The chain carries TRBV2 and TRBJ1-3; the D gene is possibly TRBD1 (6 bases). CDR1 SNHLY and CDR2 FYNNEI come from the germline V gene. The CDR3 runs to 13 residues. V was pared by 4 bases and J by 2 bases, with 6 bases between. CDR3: CASSGTAGNTIYF. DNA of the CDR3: TGTGCCAGCAGTGGGACAGCTGGAAACACCATATATTTT.

The CDR3 protein is CASSLAGHWEQETQYF. The CDR3 DNA follows: TGTGCCAGCAGTTTAGCGGGTCACTGGGAACAAGAGACCCAGTACTTC. The rearrangement links TRBV12-3 or TRBV12-4 to TRBJ2-5; D gene uncertain. The V end was cut by 0 bases, the J end by 2 bases, with 13 bases between. This CDR3 region has 16 residues.

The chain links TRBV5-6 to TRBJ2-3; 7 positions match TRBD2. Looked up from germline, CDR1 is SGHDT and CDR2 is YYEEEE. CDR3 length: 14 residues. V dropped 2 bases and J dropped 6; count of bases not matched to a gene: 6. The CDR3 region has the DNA TGTGCCAGCAGCTTCGGGGGACTAACGGATACGCAGTATTTT. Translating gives CASSFGGLTDTQYF.

The CDR3 bases are TGTGCCAGCAGCGAGGGACAGCGGCTCGAAAAACTGTTTTTT. It specifies CASSEGQRLEKLFF. The rearrangement links TRBV6-1 to TRBJ1-4, with 7 bases aligning to TRBD1. Germline V gene sequence: CDR1 MNHNS, CDR2 SASEGT. V lost 6 bases to trimming and J lost 8 bases; unmatched junction nucleotides: 9. The CDR3 is made up of 14 amino acids.

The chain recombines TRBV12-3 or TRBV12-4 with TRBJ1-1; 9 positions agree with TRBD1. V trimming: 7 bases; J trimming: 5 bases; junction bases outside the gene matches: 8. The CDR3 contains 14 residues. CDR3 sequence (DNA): TGTGCCAGCACTCCGGGACAGGGTGGTACTGAAGCTTTCTTT. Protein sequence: CASTPGQGGTEAFF.

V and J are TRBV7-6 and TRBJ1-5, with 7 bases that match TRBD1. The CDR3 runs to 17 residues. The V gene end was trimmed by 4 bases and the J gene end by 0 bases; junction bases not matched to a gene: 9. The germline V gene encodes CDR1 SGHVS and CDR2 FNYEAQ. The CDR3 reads CASSSSGQRYSNQPQHF. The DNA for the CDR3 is TGTGCCAGCAGCTCCTCGGGACAGCGTTATAGCAATCAGCCCCAGCATTTT.

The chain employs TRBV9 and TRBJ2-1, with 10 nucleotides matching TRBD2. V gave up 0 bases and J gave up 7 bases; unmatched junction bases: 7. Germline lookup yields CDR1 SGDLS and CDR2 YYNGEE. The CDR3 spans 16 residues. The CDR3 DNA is TGTGCCAGCAGCGTAGGAGGGCTAGCGGGGGCAAATGAGCAGTTCTTC. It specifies CASSVGGLAGANEQFF.

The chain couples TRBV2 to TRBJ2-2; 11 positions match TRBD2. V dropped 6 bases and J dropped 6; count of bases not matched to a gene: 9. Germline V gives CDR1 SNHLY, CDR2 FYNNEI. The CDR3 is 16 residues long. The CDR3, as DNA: TGTGCCAGCAGCTCCTGGGGGGGACTAGCGGCCGGGGAGCTGTTTTTT. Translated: CASSSWGGLAAGELFF.

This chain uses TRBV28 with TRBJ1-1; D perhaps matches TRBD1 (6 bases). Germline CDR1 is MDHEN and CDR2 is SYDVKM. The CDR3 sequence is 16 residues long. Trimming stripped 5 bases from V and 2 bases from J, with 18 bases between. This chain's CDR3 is CASSGGPEGPNTEAFF. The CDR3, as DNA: TGTGCCAGCAGTGGGGGCCCGGAGGGCCCAAACACTGAAGCTTTCTTT.

The CDR3 reads CSAREGASGRVRNEQFF. CDR3 DNA: TGCAGTGCTAGAGAAGGAGCTAGCGGGAGGGTGAGGAATGAGCAGTTCTTC. The chain couples TRBV20-1 to TRBJ2-1; 12 bases match TRBD2. The CDR3 consists of 17 residues. The germline CDR1 and CDR2 sequences are DFQATT and SNEGSKA (reference sequence). V trimming: 0 bases; J trimming: 7 bases; junction bases outside the gene matches: 10.

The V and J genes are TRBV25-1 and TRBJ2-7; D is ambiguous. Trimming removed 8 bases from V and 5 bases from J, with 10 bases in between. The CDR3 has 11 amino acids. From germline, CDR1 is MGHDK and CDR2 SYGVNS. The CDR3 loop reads CASGDGHEQYF. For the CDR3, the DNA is TGTGCCAGCGGAGACGGGCACGAGCAGTACTTC.